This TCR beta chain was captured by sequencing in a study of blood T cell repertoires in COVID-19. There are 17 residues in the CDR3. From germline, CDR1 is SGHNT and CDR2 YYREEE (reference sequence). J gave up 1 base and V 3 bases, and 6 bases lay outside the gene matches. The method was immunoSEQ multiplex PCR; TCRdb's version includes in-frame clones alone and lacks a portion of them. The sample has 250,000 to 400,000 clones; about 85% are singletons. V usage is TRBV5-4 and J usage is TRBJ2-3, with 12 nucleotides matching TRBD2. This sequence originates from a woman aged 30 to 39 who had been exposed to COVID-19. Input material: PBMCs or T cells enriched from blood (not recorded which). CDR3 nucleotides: TGTGCCAGCAGCTCGGCCGGACTAGCGGGGCGCACAGATACGCAGTATTTT. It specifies CASSSAGLAGRTDTQYF.